This is a list of T cell receptor beta chains from one sample in a study of cytomegalovirus exposure and HLA in healthy donors. Measured with immunoSEQ multiplex PCR; TCRdb has only the in-frame clones, and not every one. The table shows 89,000 or so clones, with around 77% occurring only once. Sequencing was performed on PBMCs. The receptor source for this set is a boy younger than 18 in good health and CMV-seronegative. Each CDR3 is given with its conserved first and last residue. A D gene is named only where the DNA matches it firmly. Not every row has a clone size; where given, it reads once, few, many or a size class.

d_call j_call v_call clone_size cdr3_aa cdr3_nt
TRBD1 TRBJ2-1 TRBV25-1 . CASSAPGQPTYNEQFF TGTGCCAGCAGTGCCCCGGGACAGCCTACCTACAATGAGCAGTTCTTC
. TRBJ2-2 TRBV9 few CASSARPGELFF TGTGCCAGCAGCGCGCGCCCCGGGGAGCTGTTTTTT
TRBD1 TRBJ1-5 TRBV10-3 once CAISEYAPDRGKVSNQPQHF TGTGCCATCAGTGAGTATGCTCCAGACAGGGGGAAGGTAAGCAATCAGCCCCAGCATTTT
. TRBJ1-4 TRBV6-5 few CASRENRGATGLFF TGTGCCAGCAGGGAAAACCGCGGGGCTACAGGACTGTTTTTT
TRBD1 TRBJ2-6 TRBV28 . CASPRDRGISGANVLTF TGTGCCAGCCCTAGGGACAGGGGAATCTCTGGGGCCAACGTCCTGACTTTC
. TRBJ2-1 TRBV27 . CASSGMRKYNEQFF TGTGCCAGCAGTGGAATGAGGAAATACAATGAGCAGTTCTTC
. TRBJ2-1 TRBV5-4 once CASSLARPWGDNEQFF TGTGCCAGCAGCTTGGCCCGGCCCTGGGGAGACAATGAGCAGTTCTTC
. TRBJ1-3 TRBV6-5 . CASSSAHSGNTIYF TGTGCCAGCAGTTCCGCACACTCTGGAAACACCATATATTTT
TRBD2 TRBJ2-1 TRBV7-2 . CASSFSTSVTYNEQFF TGTGCCAGCAGCTTTTCTACTAGCGTTACCTACAATGAGCAGTTCTTC
TRBD1 TRBJ1-4 TRBV4-1 . CASSQGQATNEKLFF TGCGCCAGCAGCCAGGGACAGGCAACTAATGAAAAACTGTTTTTT
TRBD1 TRBJ1-2 TRBV4-1 . CASSQDTGTGGSCTF TGCGCCAGCAGCCAAGATACCGGGACAGGGGGCTCATGCACCTTC
. TRBJ1-1 TRBV25-1 . CASSAPPGDTEAFF TGTGCCAGCAGTGCGCCGCCCGGGGACACTGAAGCTTTCTTT
. TRBJ1-2 TRBV6-1 . CASSDGEQGYGYTF TGTGCCAGCAGTGACGGTGAGCAGGGATATGGCTACACCTTC
. TRBJ1-2 TRBV28 . CASSFGTGTIYGYTF TGTGCCAGCAGTTTTGGAACCGGGACTATATATGGCTACACCTTC
. TRBJ1-1 TRBV28 once CASRPYSGDTEAFF TGTGCCAGCAGACCATACTCAGGGGACACTGAAGCTTTCTTT
. TRBJ1-4 TRBV5-4 . CASSSSPTTNEKLFF TGTGCCAGCAGCTCCTCGCCTACAACTAATGAAAAACTGTTTTTT
TRBD1 TRBJ2-7 TRBV29-1 . CSVVDRGDYEQYF TGCAGCGTTGTGGACAGGGGCGACTACGAGCAGTACTTC
. TRBJ2-5 TRBV7-2 . CASSLDPSGSFIETQYF TGTGCCAGCAGCTTAGATCCGTCGGGGAGTTTTATCGAGACCCAGTACTTC
. TRBJ2-7 TRBV19 . CASSMAVAYEQYF TGTGCCAGTAGTATGGCGGTGGCCTACGAGCAGTACTTC
. TRBJ2-1 TRBV7-9 . CASSLRDFEGDEQFF TGTGCCAGCAGCCTCCGGGACTTTGAAGGGGATGAGCAGTTCTTC
TRBD1 TRBJ1-2 TRBV19 . CATHRGPGGYTF TGTGCCACCCACAGGGGTCCTGGTGGCTACACCTTC
TRBD1 TRBJ2-7 TRBV2 few CASIRAGGYEQYF TGTGCCAGCATTCGGGCAGGGGGCTACGAGCAGTACTTC
. TRBJ1-2 TRBV28 once CAISGGTGYTF TGTGCCATCTCGGGGGGAACTGGCTACACCTTC
TRBD1 TRBJ2-7 TRBV4-1 . CASSHGQGGYEQYF TGCGCCAGCAGCCACGGACAGGGGGGCTACGAGCAGTACTTC
TRBD1 TRBJ2-7 TRBV30 . CAWSHRGREQYF TGTGCCTGGAGTCACAGGGGGCGCGAGCAGTACTTC
. TRBJ1-2 TRBV29-1 . CSVEHGGILYGYTF TGCAGCGTTGAACACGGGGGAATTTTATATGGCTACACCTTC
. TRBJ1-2 TRBV11-2 . CASSLGAGPNYGYTF TGTGCCAGCAGCTTAGGGGCAGGGCCGAACTATGGCTACACCTTC
TRBD2 TRBJ2-2 TRBV19 once CASSIVAGGPGGELFF TGTGCCAGTAGTATAGTGGCGGGAGGGCCCGGCGGGGAGCTGTTTTTT
. TRBJ2-5 TRBV10-3 once CAISERTDWETQYF TGTGCCATCAGTGAAAGGACAGATTGGGAGACCCAGTACTTC
TRBD2 TRBJ2-2 TRBV4-3 . CASSQDRLAGGPGTGELFF TGCGCCAGCAGCCAAGACCGGCTAGCGGGAGGGCCGGGCACCGGGGAGCTGTTTTTT
TRBD1 TRBJ2-6 TRBV9 . CASSAYPTGIGAGANVLTF TGTGCCAGCAGCGCCTACCCGACAGGGATAGGGGCTGGGGCCAACGTCCTGACTTTC
. TRBJ2-6 TRBV9 few CASSVGGSGANVLTF TGTGCCAGCAGCGTAGGCGGCTCTGGGGCCAACGTCCTGACTTTC
. TRBJ2-7 TRBV29-1 . CSVEDPRDTYEQYF TGCAGCGTTGAAGATCCACGGGACACCTACGAGCAGTACTTC
TRBD2 TRBJ2-2 TRBV4-2 . CASSQGLAGSNTGELFF TGTGCCAGCAGCCAAGGCCTAGCGGGGAGTAACACCGGGGAGCTGTTTTTT
. TRBJ1-4 TRBV6-6 . CASSYSVTTNEKLFF TGTGCCAGCAGTTACTCTGTTACAACTAATGAAAAACTGTTTTTT
. TRBJ1-1 TRBV7-9 . CASSLRGIDEAFF TGTGCCAGCAGCCTTCGAGGGATTGATGAAGCTTTCTTT
TRBD1 TRBJ1-4 TRBV28 . CASSLTGANEKLFF TGTGCCAGCAGTTTGACAGGGGCTAATGAAAAACTGTTTTTT
. TRBJ2-5 TRBV6-5 . CASSYSIQDLQETQYF TGTGCCAGCAGTTACTCGATACAGGACCTCCAAGAGACCCAGTACTTC
TRBD1 TRBJ2-1 TRBV7-2 . CASSSPVGQDYNEQFF TGTGCCAGCAGCTCCCCAGTGGGACAGGATTACAATGAGCAGTTCTTC
. TRBJ1-1 TRBV29-1 . CSAGDNARRAFF TGCAGCGCTGGGGACAACGCCCGGCGAGCTTTCTTT
. TRBJ1-2 TRBV9 . CASSRGDTANYGYTF TGTGCCAGCAGCCGTGGGGACACTGCTAACTATGGCTACACCTTC